A selection of T cell receptor beta chains follows, all from one sample in a study of blood T cells in healthy people across ages. TCRdb fed the 5' RACE reads into MiXCR, producing one record per CDR3 protein. This sample carries 700,000 to 850,000 distinct CDR3 sequences, 35% to 40% of them seen once, and the ten largest clones take approximately 13%. Material for sequencing was blood. These receptor sequences come from a man aged 18 to 29 in good health. Each CDR3 is given with its conserved first and last residue. The order of the fields is CDR3 DNA, CDR3 protein, J gene, V gene, D gene, clone size. D genes are given only for firm matches. A clone size is listed for some rows: how often the clone was seen (once, few, many), or a class if it is expanded.

CDR3 DNA: TGTGCCAGCAGCTTGGAAGGCCGCTGCAATTTCAGGAGGTCGTACTTC; CDR3 protein: CASSLEGRCNFRRSYF; J gene: TRBJ2-7; V gene: TRBV7-3; D gene: NA; clone size: many
CDR3 DNA: TGCAGTGCTACATCCGGGACAGGGATTCCCTCGAACTCCGCAACTAATGAAAAACTGTTTTTT; CDR3 protein: CSATSGTGIPSNSATNEKLFF; J gene: TRBJ1-4; V gene: TRBV20-1; D gene: TRBD1; clone size: NA
CDR3 DNA: TGTGCCACCCTATCCGGGACAGGAGCCCAGGGAAATGAAAAACTGTTTTTT; CDR3 protein: CATLSGTGAQGNEKLFF; J gene: TRBJ1-4; V gene: TRBV3-1; D gene: TRBD1; clone size: NA
CDR3 DNA: TGTGCCAGCAGTTTCTCAAGCAGGGGGGATGGCTACACCTTC; CDR3 protein: CASSFSSRGDGYTF; J gene: TRBJ1-2; V gene: TRBV28; D gene: TRBD1; clone size: NA
CDR3 DNA: TGTGCCAGCAGCGTAGCCCAGGGGGTCGTAGATACGCAGTATTTT; CDR3 protein: CASSVAQGVVDTQYF; J gene: TRBJ2-3; V gene: TRBV9; D gene: TRBD1; clone size: NA
CDR3 DNA: TGTGCCAGCAGCTTAGTCCACTATGGCTACACCTTC; CDR3 protein: CASSLVHYGYTF; J gene: TRBJ1-2; V gene: TRBV11-2; D gene: NA; clone size: NA
CDR3 DNA: TGTGCCAGCAGTTACCAAGGGACTAGCGGGGCGTTAAACAATGAGCAGTACTTC; CDR3 protein: CASSYQGTSGALNNEQYF; J gene: TRBJ2-7; V gene: TRBV6-2/TRBV6-3; D gene: TRBD2; clone size: NA
CDR3 DNA: TGCAGTCCTAGGGGGGGGGGCCTGGTGTATGAGCAGTACTTC; CDR3 protein: CSPRGGGLVYEQYF; J gene: TRBJ2-4; V gene: TRBV20-1; D gene: NA; clone size: NA
CDR3 DNA: TGTGCCAGCAGCTCCTCAGGGGGTAATGAAAAACTGTTTTTT; CDR3 protein: CASSSSGGNEKLFF; J gene: TRBJ1-4; V gene: TRBV7-2; D gene: TRBD1; clone size: few
CDR3 DNA: TGCAGTGCTACCCGGCTGGGTAGGTCCTACAATGAGCAGTTCTTC; CDR3 protein: CSATRLGRSYNEQFF; J gene: TRBJ2-1; V gene: TRBV20-1; D gene: NA; clone size: few
CDR3 DNA: TGTGCCAGCAGTTCGTGGGGGCTATCGAACACCGGGGAGCTGTTTTTT; CDR3 protein: CASSSWGLSNTGELFF; J gene: TRBJ2-2; V gene: TRBV6-6; D gene: NA; clone size: NA
CDR3 DNA: TGCGCCAGCAGCCAAGGACAGGGTCCCCGTCAGCCCCAGCATTTT; CDR3 protein: CASSQGQGPRQPQHF; J gene: TRBJ1-5; V gene: TRBV4-3; D gene: TRBD1; clone size: NA
CDR3 DNA: TGTGCCAGCAGTTCGCCTCACCGCGGGGGGAGCACAGATACGCAGTATTTT; CDR3 protein: CASSSPHRGGSTDTQYF; J gene: TRBJ2-3; V gene: TRBV6-2/TRBV6-3; D gene: TRBD2; clone size: few
CDR3 DNA: TGCAGTGCCAAAAGGGGGGCCGGGGAGCAGTACTTC; CDR3 protein: CSAKRGAGEQYF; J gene: TRBJ2-5; V gene: TRBV20-1; D gene: NA; clone size: many
CDR3 DNA: TGTGCCAGCAGCCGAGGGACTAGCGGGGGCATAAAGAACACCGGGGAGCTGTTTTTT; CDR3 protein: CASSRGTSGGIKNTGELFF; J gene: TRBJ2-2; V gene: TRBV7-3; D gene: TRBD2; clone size: NA
CDR3 DNA: TGTGCCAGCAGCGGGACAGGGGGTCGTGGCTACACCTTC; CDR3 protein: CASSGTGGRGYTF; J gene: TRBJ1-2; V gene: TRBV3-1; D gene: TRBD1; clone size: many
CDR3 DNA: TGTGCCAGCAGTTTATCAACAGGACGGCGCACAGATACGCAGTATTTT; CDR3 protein: CASSLSTGRRTDTQYF; J gene: TRBJ2-3; V gene: TRBV27; D gene: NA; clone size: many
CDR3 DNA: TGCAGTGCTAGAGCCTTTACCGACGATAGGTATGGCTACACCTTC; CDR3 protein: CSARAFTDDRYGYTF; J gene: TRBJ1-2; V gene: TRBV20-1; D gene: NA; clone size: NA
CDR3 DNA: TGTGCCAGCAGTTACTACAGGGAAGGGCCAATTGGTCCACCCCTCCACTTT; CDR3 protein: CASSYYREGPIGPPLHF; J gene: TRBJ1-6; V gene: TRBV6-5; D gene: NA; clone size: NA
CDR3 DNA: TGTGCCTGGAGGGGGACAGGGTGGGGAGGCGAAAAACTGTTTTTT; CDR3 protein: CAWRGTGWGGEKLFF; J gene: TRBJ1-4; V gene: TRBV30; D gene: TRBD1; clone size: NA
CDR3 DNA: TGTGCCAGCAGTTACTCGGGGACAGGGGTCCGGGGTACGCAGTATTTT; CDR3 protein: CASSYSGTGVRGTQYF; J gene: TRBJ2-3; V gene: TRBV6-5; D gene: TRBD1; clone size: NA
CDR3 DNA: TGCAGTACCGCCTCTAGCACAGATACGCAGTATTTT; CDR3 protein: CSTASSTDTQYF; J gene: TRBJ2-3; V gene: TRBV20-1; D gene: NA; clone size: NA
CDR3 DNA: TGCAGTGCTAGGTCCAACGGACAGGGGACCGGCGAGCAGTACTTC; CDR3 protein: CSARSNGQGTGEQYF; J gene: TRBJ2-7; V gene: TRBV20-1; D gene: TRBD1; clone size: few
CDR3 DNA: TGTGCCAGCAGTTTAAGGCAGGGTGCCTCCTCAGGGGCTTTCTTT; CDR3 protein: CASSLRQGASSGAFF; J gene: TRBJ1-1; V gene: TRBV12-3/TRBV12-4; D gene: NA; clone size: few
CDR3 DNA: TGCAGTGCTAGTTCAGCGAACACTGAAGCTTTCTTT; CDR3 protein: CSASSANTEAFF; J gene: TRBJ1-1; V gene: TRBV20-1; D gene: NA; clone size: once
CDR3 DNA: TGTGCCAGCAGCCAAAGTCCCGGGACAGGGAGTCTCTATGGCTACACCTTC; CDR3 protein: CASSQSPGTGSLYGYTF; J gene: TRBJ1-2; V gene: TRBV3-1; D gene: TRBD1; clone size: NA
CDR3 DNA: TGTGCCAGCAGTCCTAACCCCGGGACAGGGGGCTACGAGCAGTACTTC; CDR3 protein: CASSPNPGTGGYEQYF; J gene: TRBJ2-7; V gene: TRBV12-3/TRBV12-4; D gene: TRBD1; clone size: NA
CDR3 DNA: TGCGGTGCTGGCTCCACAGATACGCAGTATTTT; CDR3 protein: CGAGSTDTQYF; J gene: TRBJ2-3; V gene: TRBV20-1; D gene: NA; clone size: NA
CDR3 DNA: TGCGCCAGCAGCCAAGATCCTTACAGGCTCAACATCATACCCGGGGAGCTGTTTTTT; CDR3 protein: CASSQDPYRLNIIPGELFF; J gene: TRBJ2-2; V gene: TRBV4-3; D gene: NA; clone size: NA
CDR3 DNA: TGTGCCAGCAGCCGGGACGTATACAATGAGCAGTTCTTC; CDR3 protein: CASSRDVYNEQFF; J gene: TRBJ2-1; V gene: TRBV7-2; D gene: NA; clone size: few
CDR3 DNA: TGTGCCAGCAGTTTTTACAAGACCGGGGAGCTGTTTTTT; CDR3 protein: CASSFYKTGELFF; J gene: TRBJ2-2; V gene: TRBV12-3/TRBV12-4; D gene: NA; clone size: NA
CDR3 DNA: TGTGCCAGCAGGTATAGCGGGGGGCCCTCCTACAATGAGCAGTTCTTC; CDR3 protein: CASRYSGGPSYNEQFF; J gene: TRBJ2-1; V gene: TRBV12-3/TRBV12-4; D gene: TRBD2; clone size: many
CDR3 DNA: TGTGCCAGCAGCCAAGACAGGGAGAGCGCAGATACGCAGTATTTT; CDR3 protein: CASSQDRESADTQYF; J gene: TRBJ2-3; V gene: TRBV7-2; D gene: TRBD1; clone size: NA
CDR3 DNA: TGTGCCAGCAGTTTACGGCGGGGGGGCGAAGAGACCCAGTTCTTC; CDR3 protein: CASSLRRGGEETQFF; J gene: TRBJ2-1; V gene: TRBV12-3/TRBV12-4; D gene: TRBD2; clone size: NA
CDR3 DNA: TGCAGTGCTAGGGACAGGGGCATTAGTGATGAGCAGTTCTTC; CDR3 protein: CSARDRGISDEQFF; J gene: TRBJ2-1; V gene: TRBV20-1; D gene: TRBD1; clone size: NA
CDR3 DNA: TGTGCCAGTAGTATACGGGCCTTCAAGTTGGAAAACATTCAGTACTTC; CDR3 protein: CASSIRAFKLENIQYF; J gene: TRBJ2-4; V gene: TRBV19; D gene: NA; clone size: NA
CDR3 DNA: TGTGCCAGCAGCTTGGCTAGCGTGGGGGATACGCAGTATTTT; CDR3 protein: CASSLASVGDTQYF; J gene: TRBJ2-3; V gene: TRBV7-2; D gene: NA; clone size: few
CDR3 DNA: TGCGCCAGCAGCCACTTCACCAGGACAGGGCCGGGTGAAAAACTGTTTTTT; CDR3 protein: CASSHFTRTGPGEKLFF; J gene: TRBJ1-4; V gene: TRBV4-3; D gene: TRBD1; clone size: few
CDR3 DNA: TGTGCCATCAGTGCCCAGTCTAGCGGGGGGGCCTCTGAGCAGTACTTC; CDR3 protein: CAISAQSSGGASEQYF; J gene: TRBJ2-5; V gene: TRBV10-3; D gene: TRBD2; clone size: NA
CDR3 DNA: TGTGCCGAATCGCAGAGCTTGGGGACCGGGGAGCTGTTTTTT; CDR3 protein: CAESQSLGTGELFF; J gene: TRBJ2-2; V gene: TRBV30; D gene: NA; clone size: NA
CDR3 DNA: TGTGTCAGCAGCCAGGACAGGGTCCTCAATGAGCAGTTCTTC; CDR3 protein: CVSSQDRVLNEQFF; J gene: TRBJ2-1; V gene: TRBV2; D gene: TRBD1; clone size: NA
CDR3 DNA: TGCGCCAGCAGCTTATCACTGAAATACAATGAGCAGTACTTC; CDR3 protein: CASSLSLKYNEQYF; J gene: TRBJ2-7; V gene: TRBV5-1; D gene: NA; clone size: NA
CDR3 DNA: TGCGCCAGCAGCTTAACCCCTACTAGCTTGGATACGCAGTATTTT; CDR3 protein: CASSLTPTSLDTQYF; J gene: TRBJ2-3; V gene: TRBV5-1; D gene: NA; clone size: once
CDR3 DNA: TGTGCCAGCAGCTTAGAACAGGGCCTAGTCCTGGTTACGCAGTATTTT; CDR3 protein: CASSLEQGLVLVTQYF; J gene: TRBJ2-3; V gene: TRBV7-2; D gene: NA; clone size: NA
CDR3 DNA: TGCAGTGCTAGTCTGGGTGTAGGGGGCAATCAGCCCCAGCATTTT; CDR3 protein: CSASLGVGGNQPQHF; J gene: TRBJ1-5; V gene: TRBV20-1; D gene: NA; clone size: NA